The present TCR beta chain was sequenced within a study of T cell responses to AZD1222 COVID-19 vaccine. Here immunoSEQ multiplex PCR was the method, and the copy in TCRdb shows in-frame clones only, minus some. This table holds 80,000 or so clones, roughly 90% found once. Per the germline V gene, CDR1 is LNHDA and CDR2 is SQIVND (reference sequence). V dropped 5 bases and J dropped 8 bases, with 12 bases sitting between them. CDR3 length: 12 amino acids. The sample consisted of peripheral blood, taken 28 days after the second AZD1222 dose. The rearrangement joins TRBV19 to TRBJ1-2, with unresolved D. The TCR originated in an adult who received the AZD1222 COVID-19 vaccine. As DNA, the CDR3 is TGTGCCAGTAGTCCTCACCCCGGGGGCTACACCTTC. It is translated as CASSPHPGGYTF.